This section outlines one T cell receptor (beta chain) sequence together with its context. Its antigen is unknown. The sample carries other DNA sequences with the same CDR3. This entry belongs to a study of shared clonotypes between healthy human individuals. Whole-study findings and limits: The diversity represented, both genetic and in exposure history, was limited by few donors.

The length of the CDR3 is 15 residues. CDR1 is MDHEN, CDR2 SYDVKM, per germline. Trimming took off 2 bases at V and 0 bases at J, with 10 bases between the two ends. It was into CD45RA+ naive and CD45RA-negative memory subsets that the CD4+ cells were split. Each subset's genomic DNA was shared equally among a number of immunoSEQ plates. Data came from immunoSEQ multiplex PCR; TCRdb stores just in-frame clones and leaves some out. Among roughly 2.2 million clones listed, under 95% were seen once. This TCR derives from a young man in good health. Some clones in this sample may be carry-over from other donors' samples. V is TRBV28 and J is TRBJ1-1; D may be TRBD1 (6 bases). Sequenced sample: naive CD4+ T cells from PBMCs. Subset denoted: CD45RA+ positively selected. This CDR3 reads CASSLAGALNTEAFF. CDR3 nucleotides: TGTGCCAGCAGTTTAGCGGGGGCGTTGAACACTGAAGCTTTCTTT.